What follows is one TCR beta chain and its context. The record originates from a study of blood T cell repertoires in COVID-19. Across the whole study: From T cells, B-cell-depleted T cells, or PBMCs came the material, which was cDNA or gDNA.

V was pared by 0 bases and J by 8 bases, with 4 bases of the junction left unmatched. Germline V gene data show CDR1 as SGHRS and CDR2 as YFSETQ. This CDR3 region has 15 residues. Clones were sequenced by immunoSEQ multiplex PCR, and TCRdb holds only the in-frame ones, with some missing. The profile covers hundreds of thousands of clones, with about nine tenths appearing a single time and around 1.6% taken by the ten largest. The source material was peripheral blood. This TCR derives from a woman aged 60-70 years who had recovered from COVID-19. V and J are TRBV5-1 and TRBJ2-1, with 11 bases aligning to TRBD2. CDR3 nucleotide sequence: TGCGCCAGCAGCTTGGAGACTAGCGGGGTCGATGAGCAGTTCTTC. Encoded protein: CASSLETSGVDEQFF.